The following is a T cell receptor (beta chain) sequence with its context. These data come from a study of control samples from healthy donors and cancer patients. Assay used: immunoSEQ multiplex PCR; TCRdb lists only in-frame clones, some missing. Of 22,000 or so clones in the sample, roughly 91% are singletons; the top ten hold about a tenth. Germline assignment: CDR1 LNHNV and CDR2 YYDKDF (reference sequence). The CDR3 spans 15 residues. The V end was cut by 5 bases, the J end by 5 bases, with 18 bases between. This sequence joins TRBV15 and TRBJ1-2; D unresolved. What was sequenced was PBMCs. The TCR originated in a woman aged 55-75 years with head and neck cancer. CDR3 sequence (DNA): TGTGCCACCAGCCACCCGGGAGTAGGAGAATATGGCTACACCTTC. Residues: CATSHPGVGEYGYTF.